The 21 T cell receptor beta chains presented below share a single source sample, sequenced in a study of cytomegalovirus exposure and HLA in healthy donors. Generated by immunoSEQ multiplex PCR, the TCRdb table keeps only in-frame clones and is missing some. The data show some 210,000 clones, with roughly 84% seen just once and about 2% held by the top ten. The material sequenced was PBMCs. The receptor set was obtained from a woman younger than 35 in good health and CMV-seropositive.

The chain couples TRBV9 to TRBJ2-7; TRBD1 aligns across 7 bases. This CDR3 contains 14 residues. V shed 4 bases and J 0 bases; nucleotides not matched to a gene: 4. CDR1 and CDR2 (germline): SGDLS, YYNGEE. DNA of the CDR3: TGTGCCAGCAGCACAGGGGCAGACTCCTACGAGCAGTACTTC. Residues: CASSTGADSYEQYF.

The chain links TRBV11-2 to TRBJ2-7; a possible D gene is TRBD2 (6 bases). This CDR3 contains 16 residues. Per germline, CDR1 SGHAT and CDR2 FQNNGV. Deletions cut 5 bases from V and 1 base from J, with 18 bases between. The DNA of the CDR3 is TGTGCCAGCAGCCTCGGGACTTCCTTTATATCCTACGAGCAGTACTTC. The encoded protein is CASSLGTSFISYEQYF. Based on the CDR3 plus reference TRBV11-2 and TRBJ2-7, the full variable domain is EAGVAQSPRYKIIEKRQSVAFWCNPISGHATLYWYQQILGQGPKLLIQFQNNGVVDDSQLPKDRFSAERLKGVDSTLKIQPAKLEDSAVYLCASSLGTSFISYEQYFGPGTRLTVT.

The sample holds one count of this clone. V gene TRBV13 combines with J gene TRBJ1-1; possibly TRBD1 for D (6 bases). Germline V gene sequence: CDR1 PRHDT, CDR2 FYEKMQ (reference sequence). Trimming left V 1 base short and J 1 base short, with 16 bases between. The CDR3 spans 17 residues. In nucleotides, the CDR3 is TGTGCCAGCAGCTTAGAGTCGGGGGGCCAAAGGAACACTGAAGCTTTCTTT. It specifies CASSLESGGQRNTEAFF.

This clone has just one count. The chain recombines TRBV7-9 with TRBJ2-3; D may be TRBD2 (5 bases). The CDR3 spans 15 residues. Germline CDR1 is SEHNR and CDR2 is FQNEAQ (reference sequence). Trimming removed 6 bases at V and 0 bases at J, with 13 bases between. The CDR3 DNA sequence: TGTGCCAGCAGACGTGGGAGACTTAGCACAGATACGCAGTATTTT. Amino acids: CASRRGRLSTDTQYF.

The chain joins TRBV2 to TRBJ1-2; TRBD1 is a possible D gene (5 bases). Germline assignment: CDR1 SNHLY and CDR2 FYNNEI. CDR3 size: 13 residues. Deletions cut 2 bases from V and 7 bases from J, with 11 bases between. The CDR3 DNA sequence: TGTGCCAGCAGTGAAACGCGGCAGGGTGGCTACACCTTC. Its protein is CASSETRQGGYTF.

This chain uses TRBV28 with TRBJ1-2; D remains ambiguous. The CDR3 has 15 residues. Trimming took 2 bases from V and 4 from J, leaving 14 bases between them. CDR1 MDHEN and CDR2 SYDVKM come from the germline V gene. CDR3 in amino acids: CASSLSPVPGYGYTF. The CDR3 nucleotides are TGTGCCAGCAGTTTAAGTCCAGTCCCGGGCTATGGCTACACCTTC.

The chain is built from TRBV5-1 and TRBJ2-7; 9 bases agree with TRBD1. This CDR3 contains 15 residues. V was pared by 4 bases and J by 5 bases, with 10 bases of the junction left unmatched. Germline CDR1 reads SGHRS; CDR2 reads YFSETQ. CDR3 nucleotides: TGCGCCAGCAGCCCCCGCGGGACAGGGTTCGACGAGCAGTACTTC. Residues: CASSPRGTGFDEQYF.

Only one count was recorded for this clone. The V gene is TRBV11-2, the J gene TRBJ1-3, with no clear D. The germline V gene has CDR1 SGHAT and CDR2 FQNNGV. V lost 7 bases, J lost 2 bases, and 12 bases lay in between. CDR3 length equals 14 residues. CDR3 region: CASTPSGTGNTIYF. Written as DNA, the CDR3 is TGTGCCAGCACCCCGAGCGGGACTGGAAACACCATATATTTT.

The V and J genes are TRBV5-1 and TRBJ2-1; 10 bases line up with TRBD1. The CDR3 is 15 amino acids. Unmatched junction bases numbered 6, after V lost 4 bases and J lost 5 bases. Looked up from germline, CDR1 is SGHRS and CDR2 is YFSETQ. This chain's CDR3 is CASSTGTGENNEQFF. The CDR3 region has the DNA TGCGCCAGCAGCACCGGGACAGGGGAAAACAATGAGCAGTTCTTC. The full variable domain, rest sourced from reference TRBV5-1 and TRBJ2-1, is KAGVTQTPRYLIKTRGQQVTLSCSPISGHRSVSWYQQTPGQGLQFLFEYFSETQRNKGNFPGRFSGRQFSNSRSEMNVSTLELGDSALYLCASSTGTGENNEQFFGPGTRLTVL.

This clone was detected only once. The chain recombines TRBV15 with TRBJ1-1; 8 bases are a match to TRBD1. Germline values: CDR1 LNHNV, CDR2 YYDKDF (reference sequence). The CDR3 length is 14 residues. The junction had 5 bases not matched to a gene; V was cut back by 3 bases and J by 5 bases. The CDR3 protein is CATSRDRERTEAFF. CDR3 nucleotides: TGTGCCACCAGCAGGGACAGGGAGAGGACTGAAGCTTTCTTT. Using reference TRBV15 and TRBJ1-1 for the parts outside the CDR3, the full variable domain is DAMVIQNPRYQVTQFGKPVTLSCSQTLNHNVMYWYQQKSSQAPKLLFHYYDKDFNNEADTPDNFQSRRPNTSFCFLDIRSPGLGDTAMYLCATSRDRERTEAFFGQGTRLTVV.

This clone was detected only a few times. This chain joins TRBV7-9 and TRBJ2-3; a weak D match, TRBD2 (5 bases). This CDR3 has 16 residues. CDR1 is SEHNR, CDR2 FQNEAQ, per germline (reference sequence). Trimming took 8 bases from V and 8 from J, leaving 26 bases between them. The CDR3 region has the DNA TGTGCCAGCTTCTCACTAACGGACTTCTCCCCTGGTACGCAGTATTTT. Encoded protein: CASFSLTDFSPGTQYF.

CDR3 amino acids: CASSLGASGSFDTQYF. CDR3 coding DNA: TGTGCCAGCAGTTTAGGGGCTAGCGGGAGTTTTGATACGCAGTATTTT. This chain links TRBV27 with TRBJ2-3; 10 bases line up with TRBD2. CDR3 size: 16 residues. Trimming took 2 bases from V and 6 from J; bases not matched to a gene: 8. Germline V gives CDR1 MNHEY, CDR2 SMNVEV (reference sequence).

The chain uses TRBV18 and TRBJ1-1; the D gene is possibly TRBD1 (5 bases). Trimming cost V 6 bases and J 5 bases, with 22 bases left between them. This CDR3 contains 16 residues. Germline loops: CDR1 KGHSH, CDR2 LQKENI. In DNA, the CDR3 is TGTGCCAGCTCCCTATCGACCGGGGGAGGGAATACTGAAGCTTTCTTT. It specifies CASSLSTGGGNTEAFF.

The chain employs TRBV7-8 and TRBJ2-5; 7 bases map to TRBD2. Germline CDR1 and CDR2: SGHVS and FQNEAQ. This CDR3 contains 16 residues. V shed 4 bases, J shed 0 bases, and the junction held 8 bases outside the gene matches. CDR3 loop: CASSSRGTTYQETQYF. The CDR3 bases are TGTGCCAGCAGCTCCCGGGGGACTACGTACCAAGAGACCCAGTACTTC.

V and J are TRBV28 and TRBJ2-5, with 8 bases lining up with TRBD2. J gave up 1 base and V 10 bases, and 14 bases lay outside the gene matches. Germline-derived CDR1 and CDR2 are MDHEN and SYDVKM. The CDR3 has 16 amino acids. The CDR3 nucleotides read TGTGCCACCGCGGACCTTAGCGGGAACTTCCAAGAGACCCAGTACTTC. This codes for CATADLSGNFQETQYF.

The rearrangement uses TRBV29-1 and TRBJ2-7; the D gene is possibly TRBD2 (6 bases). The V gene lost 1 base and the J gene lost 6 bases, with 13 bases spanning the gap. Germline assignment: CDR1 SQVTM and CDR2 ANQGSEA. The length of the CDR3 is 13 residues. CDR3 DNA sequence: TGCAGCGTTGAAGGTTCGCGGGAAGGCGAGCAGTACTTC. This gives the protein CSVEGSREGEQYF.

CDR3: CASSLGTGVRDEQYF. Written as DNA, the CDR3 is TGTGCCAGCAGCTTAGGGACAGGGGTCAGGGACGAGCAGTACTTC. This chain connects TRBV7-9 to TRBJ2-7; the match to TRBD1 covers 9 bases. Trimming removed 1 base from V and 5 bases from J; junction bases left unmatched: 6. The germline V gene encodes CDR1 SEHNR and CDR2 FQNEAQ (reference sequence). The CDR3 has 15 residues.

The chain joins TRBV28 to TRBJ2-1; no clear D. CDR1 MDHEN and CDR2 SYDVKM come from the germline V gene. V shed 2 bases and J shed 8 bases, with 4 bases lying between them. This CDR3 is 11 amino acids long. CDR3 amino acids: CASSLSYEQFF. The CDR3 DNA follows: TGTGCCAGCAGTTTAAGCTATGAGCAGTTCTTC.

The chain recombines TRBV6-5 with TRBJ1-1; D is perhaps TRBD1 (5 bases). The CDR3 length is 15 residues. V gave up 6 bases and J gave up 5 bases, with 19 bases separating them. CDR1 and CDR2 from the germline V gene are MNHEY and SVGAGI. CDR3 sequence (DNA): TGTGCCAGCAGCCCCATTGGGGGGATAGGGACTGAAGCTTTCTTT. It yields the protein CASSPIGGIGTEAFF.

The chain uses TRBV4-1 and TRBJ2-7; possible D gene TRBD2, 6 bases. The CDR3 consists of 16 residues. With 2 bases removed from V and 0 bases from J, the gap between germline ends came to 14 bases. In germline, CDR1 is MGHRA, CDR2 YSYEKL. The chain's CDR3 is CASSQMSGFFSYEQYF. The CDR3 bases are TGCGCCAGCAGCCAAATGAGCGGGTTCTTCTCCTACGAGCAGTACTTC.

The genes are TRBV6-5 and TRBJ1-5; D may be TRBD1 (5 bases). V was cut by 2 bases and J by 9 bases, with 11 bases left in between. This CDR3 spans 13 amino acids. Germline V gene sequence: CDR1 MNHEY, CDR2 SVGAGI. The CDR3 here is CASSYVGGWPQHF. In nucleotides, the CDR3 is TGTGCCAGCAGTTACGTGGGGGGATGGCCCCAGCATTTT.